A few counts support the clone carrying this T cell receptor (beta chain). The target antigen is unknown. This sample was taken from a study of T cell repertoires in aging, cancer and after chemotherapy. As for the study in general: Roughly 9.1 million TCR reads were in the whole dataset.

The CDR3 consists of 14 residues. Germline values: CDR1 GTSNPN, CDR2 SVGIG (reference sequence). Losses at the gene ends were 3 bases for V and 2 bases for J; bases not matched to a gene: 3. Broader study findings: Rebound thymic output was suggested by rising median generation probability during chemotherapy in each cancer cohort. Compared with age-matched healthy donors, untreated hematological or solid cancer patients showed higher blood TCR clonality. Healthy donors lost TCR diversity with age mainly through richness, cancer patients through richness and evenness.

Amplification of TCR beta used genomic DNA extracted from peripheral blood. Rearranged V-D-J TRB sequences were amplified with a mixed TRB-A/B primer pool. TCRdb processed the multiplex PCR reads anew with MiXCR; each CDR3 protein has one entry. Counted here are roughly 12,000 distinct CDR3 sequences, roughly a quarter occurring once; the ten biggest clones make up 1.5% to 2%. The chain links TRBV30 to TRBJ1-5, with 8 bases lining up with TRBD1. The receptor was isolated from a human donor in good health. The sequencing input was blood. CDR3 nucleotide sequence: TGTGCCTGGAGCCAGGGGGCGGGCAATCAGCCCCAGCATTTT. It is translated as CAWSQGAGNQPQHF.